This T cell receptor (beta chain) was profiled in a study of neurological immune-mediated disorders. Points from the study as a whole: According to phylogenetic grouping, one related-CDR3 cluster, a possible signature, contained the repertoires of 18 of 34 multiple sclerosis patients. The multiple sclerosis repertoire cluster had no clinical or MRI correlate.

MiXCR was run by TCRdb on the 5' RACE reads, yielding one entry per CDR3 protein. The data contain roughly 62,000 distinct CDR3 sequences, less than 6% of them singletons. This clonotype was found a few times. The antigen remains undetermined. This CDR3 comprises 16 residues. V shed 1 base and J 4 bases; nucleotides not matched to a gene: 5. Germline lookup yields CDR1 SGHRS and CDR2 YFSETQ. The chain combines TRBV5-1 with TRBJ2-1; 10 bases fit TRBD2. Sequenced material: PBMCs. The clonotype originates from a woman aged 50 to 65 with multiple sclerosis. CDR3 nucleotides: TGCGCCAGCAGCTTGCGAGCGGGGGGGACATACAATGAGCAGTTCTTC. This codes for CASSLRAGGTYNEQFF. The full variable domain, completed using reference TRBV5-1 and TRBJ2-1, is KAGVTQTPRYLIKTRGQQVTLSCSPISGHRSVSWYQQTPGQGLQFLFEYFSETQRNKGNFPGRFSGRQFSNSRSEMNVSTLELGDSALYLCASSLRAGGTYNEQFFGPGTRLTVL.